A single sample gave rise to the 3 T cell receptor beta chains below, sequenced in a study of T cell repertoires in cytomegalovirus infection. Each CDR3 protein gets one entry after TCRdb re-called the reads with MiXCR. The table lists some 180,000 distinct CDR3 sequences, around 20% of them singletons. The sequenced sample was PBMCs. The receptors derive from a human donor in good health (CMV status not recorded). Some clones in this sample may be carry-over from other donors' samples.

The V and J genes are TRBV6-5 and TRBJ1-1; D possibly corresponds to TRBD1 (5 bases). V was shortened by 5 bases and J by 1 base, with 11 bases between the two germline ends. This CDR3 is built from 14 residues. The germline V gene has CDR1 MNHEY and CDR2 SVGAGI. As DNA, the CDR3 is TGTGCCAGCAGTACCCCGACAGCGAACACTGAAGCTTTCTTT. The encoded protein is CASSTPTANTEAFF.

CDR3 amino acids: CASSRGGAGNTEAFF. The CDR3 DNA follows: TGTGCCAGCAGTCGCGGGGGGGCGGGGAACACTGAAGCTTTCTTT. The chain combines TRBV7-9 with TRBJ1-1; TRBD1 might be the D (6 bases). CDR1 and CDR2 (germline): SEHNR, FQNEAQ (reference sequence). V gave up 6 bases and J gave up 1 base, with 15 bases separating them. CDR3 length equals 15 residues.

This chain links TRBV12-3 or TRBV12-4 with TRBJ2-6, with TRBD1 as a possible D gene (5 bases). The CDR3 runs to 14 residues. V lost 6 bases to trimming and J lost 2 bases, with 8 bases between them. The DNA of the CDR3 is TGTGCCAGCAGATCAGGGCCTGGGGCCAACGTCCTGACTTTC. It encodes CASRSGPGANVLTF.